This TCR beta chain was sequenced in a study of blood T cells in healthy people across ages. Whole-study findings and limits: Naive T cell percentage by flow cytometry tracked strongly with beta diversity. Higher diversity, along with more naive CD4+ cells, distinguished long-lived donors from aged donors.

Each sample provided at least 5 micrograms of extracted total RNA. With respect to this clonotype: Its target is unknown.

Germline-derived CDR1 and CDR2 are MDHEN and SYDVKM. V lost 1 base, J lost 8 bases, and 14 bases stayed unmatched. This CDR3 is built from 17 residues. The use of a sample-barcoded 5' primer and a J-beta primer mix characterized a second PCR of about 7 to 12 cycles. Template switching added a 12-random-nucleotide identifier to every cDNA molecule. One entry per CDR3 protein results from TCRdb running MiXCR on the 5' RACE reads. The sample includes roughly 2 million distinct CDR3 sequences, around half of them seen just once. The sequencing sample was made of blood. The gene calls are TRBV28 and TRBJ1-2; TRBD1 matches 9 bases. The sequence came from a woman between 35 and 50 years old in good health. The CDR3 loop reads CASSLYSGQGGSRGYTF. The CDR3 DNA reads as TGTGCCAGCAGTTTATACTCGGGACAGGGCGGGTCGCGGGGCTACACCTTC.